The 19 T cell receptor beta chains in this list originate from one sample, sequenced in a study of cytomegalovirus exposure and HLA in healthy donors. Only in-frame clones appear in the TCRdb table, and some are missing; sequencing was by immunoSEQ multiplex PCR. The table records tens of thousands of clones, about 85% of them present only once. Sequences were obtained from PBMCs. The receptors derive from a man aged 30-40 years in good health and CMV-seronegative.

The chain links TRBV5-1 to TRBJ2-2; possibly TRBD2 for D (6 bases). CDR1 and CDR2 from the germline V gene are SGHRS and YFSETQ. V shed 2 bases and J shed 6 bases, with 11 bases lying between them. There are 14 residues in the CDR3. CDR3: CASSLDTGAGELFF. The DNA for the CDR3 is TGCGCCAGCAGCTTAGACACGGGGGCCGGGGAGCTGTTTTTT.

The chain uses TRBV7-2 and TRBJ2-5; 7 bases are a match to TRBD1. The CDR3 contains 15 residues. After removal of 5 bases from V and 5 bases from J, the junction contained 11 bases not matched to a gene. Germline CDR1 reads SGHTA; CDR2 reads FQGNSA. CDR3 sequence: CASSRGQILRETQYF. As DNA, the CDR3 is TGTGCCAGCAGCCGGGGACAGATCTTGCGGGAGACCCAGTACTTC.

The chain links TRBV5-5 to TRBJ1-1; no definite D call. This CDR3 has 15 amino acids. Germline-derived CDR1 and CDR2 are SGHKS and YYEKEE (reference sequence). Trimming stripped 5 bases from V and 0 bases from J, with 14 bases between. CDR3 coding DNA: TGTGCCAGCAGTGCAGGAACGATCATGAACACTGAAGCTTTCTTT. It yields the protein CASSAGTIMNTEAFF.

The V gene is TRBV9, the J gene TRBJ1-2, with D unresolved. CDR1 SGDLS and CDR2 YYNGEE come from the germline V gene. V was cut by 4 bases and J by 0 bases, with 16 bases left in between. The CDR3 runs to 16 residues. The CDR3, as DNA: TGTGCCAGCAGCCCGCAACCATCCCGGGCTAACTATGGCTACACCTTC. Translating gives CASSPQPSRANYGYTF.

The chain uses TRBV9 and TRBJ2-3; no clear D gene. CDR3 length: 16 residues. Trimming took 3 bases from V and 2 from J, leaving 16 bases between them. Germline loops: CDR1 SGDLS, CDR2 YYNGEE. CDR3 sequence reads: CASSAGGSLFTDTQYF. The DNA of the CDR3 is TGTGCCAGCAGCGCCGGCGGTAGCCTATTCACAGATACGCAGTATTTT.

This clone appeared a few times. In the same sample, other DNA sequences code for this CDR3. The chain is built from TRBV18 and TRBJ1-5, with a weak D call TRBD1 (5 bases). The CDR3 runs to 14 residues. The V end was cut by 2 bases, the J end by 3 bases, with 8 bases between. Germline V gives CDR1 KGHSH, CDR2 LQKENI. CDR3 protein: CASSPSGDNQPQHF. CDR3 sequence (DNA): TGTGCCAGCTCACCATCGGGGGACAATCAGCCCCAGCATTTT.

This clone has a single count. As DNA, the CDR3 is TGTGCCAGCAGTTTGGGGGGGAGCAATCAGCCCCAGCATTTT. Its protein is CASSLGGSNQPQHF. The chain employs TRBV28 and TRBJ1-5; the D gene is possibly TRBD1 (5 bases). The germline V gene encodes CDR1 MDHEN and CDR2 SYDVKM. This CDR3 is 14 amino acids long. The V and J ends lost 3 bases and 1 base respectively, with 7 bases between them.

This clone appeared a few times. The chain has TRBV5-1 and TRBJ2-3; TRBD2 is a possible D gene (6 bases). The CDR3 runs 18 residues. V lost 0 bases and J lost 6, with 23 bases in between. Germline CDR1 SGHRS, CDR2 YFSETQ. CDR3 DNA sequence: TGCGCCAGCAGCTTGGTAATCGGGGGATTCGGGGAGAGGGATACGCAGTATTTT. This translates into CASSLVIGGFGERDTQYF.

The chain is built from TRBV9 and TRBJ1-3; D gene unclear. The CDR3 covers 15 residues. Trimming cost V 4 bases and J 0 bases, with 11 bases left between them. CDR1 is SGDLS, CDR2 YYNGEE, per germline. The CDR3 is CASSPRQYSGNTIYF. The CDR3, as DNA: TGTGCCAGCAGCCCCCGACAATACTCTGGAAACACCATATATTTT.

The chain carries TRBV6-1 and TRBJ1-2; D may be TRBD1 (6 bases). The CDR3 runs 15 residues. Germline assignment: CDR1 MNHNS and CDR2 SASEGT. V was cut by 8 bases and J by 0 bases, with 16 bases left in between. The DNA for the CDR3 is TGTGCCAGCTCCCTAGGACAGTTAGCTAACTATGGCTACACCTTC. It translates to CASSLGQLANYGYTF.

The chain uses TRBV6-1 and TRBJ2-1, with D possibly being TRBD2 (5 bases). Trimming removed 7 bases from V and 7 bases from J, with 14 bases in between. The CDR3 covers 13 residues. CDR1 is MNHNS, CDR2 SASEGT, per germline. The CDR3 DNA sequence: TGTGCCAGCACTGTGGGAGCAGGAAATGAGCAGTTCTTC. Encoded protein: CASTVGAGNEQFF.

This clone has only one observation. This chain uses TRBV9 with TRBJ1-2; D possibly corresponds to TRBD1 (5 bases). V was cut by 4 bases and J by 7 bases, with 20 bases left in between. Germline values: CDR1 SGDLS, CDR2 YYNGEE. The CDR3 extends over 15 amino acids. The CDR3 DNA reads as TGTGCCAGCAGCCCCCATGGGGGGGGAGGTATTGGCTACACCTTC. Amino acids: CASSPHGGGGIGYTF.

DNA for the CDR3: TGTGCCAGCAGCTATTCGGGACTTTCTTACAACATTTACGAGCAGTACGTC. Protein: CASSYSGLSYNIYEQYV. The chain is built from TRBV7-2 and TRBJ2-7; D is possibly TRBD2 (6 bases). The ends were cut back, 4 bases at V and 4 bases at J, with 23 bases in the middle. The germline CDR1 and CDR2 sequences are SGHTA and FQGNSA. There are 17 residues in the CDR3.

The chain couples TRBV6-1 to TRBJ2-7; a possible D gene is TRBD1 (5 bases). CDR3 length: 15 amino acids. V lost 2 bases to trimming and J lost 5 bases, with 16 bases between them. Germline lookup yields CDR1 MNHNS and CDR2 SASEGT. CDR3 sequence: CASSESWRQSHEQYF. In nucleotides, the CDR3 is TGTGCCAGCAGTGAAAGCTGGCGACAGTCCCACGAGCAGTACTTC.

The CDR3 bases are TGTGCCAGCAGTCCCCAGAGTAGGGGGACTGAAGCTTTCTTT. Encoded protein: CASSPQSRGTEAFF. This chain uses TRBV25-1 with TRBJ1-1; tentative D call: TRBD1 (6 bases). V was pared by 5 bases and J by 5 bases, with 15 bases between. The CDR3 has 14 residues. CDR1 is MGHDK and CDR2 is SYGVNS in the germline V gene. The whole variable domain, remainder taken from reference TRBV25-1 and TRBJ1-1, is EADIYQTPRYLVIGTGKKITLECSQTMGHDKMYWYQQDPGMELHLIHYSYGVNSTEKGDLSSESTVSRIRTEHFPLTLESARPSHTSQYLCASSPQSRGTEAFFGQGTRLTVV.

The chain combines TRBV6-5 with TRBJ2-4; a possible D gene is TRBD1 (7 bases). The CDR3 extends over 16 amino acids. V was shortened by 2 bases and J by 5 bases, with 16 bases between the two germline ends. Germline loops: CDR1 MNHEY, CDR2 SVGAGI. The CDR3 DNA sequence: TGTGCCAGCAGTTACGGGCAGGGGGGAAGGGAAAACATTCAGTACTTC. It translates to CASSYGQGGRENIQYF.

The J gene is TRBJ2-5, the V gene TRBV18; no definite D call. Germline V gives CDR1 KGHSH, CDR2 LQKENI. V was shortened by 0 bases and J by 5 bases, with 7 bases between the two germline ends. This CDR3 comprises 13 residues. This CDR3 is CASSPPSRETQYF. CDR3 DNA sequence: TGTGCCAGCTCACCACCGTCTAGGGAGACCCAGTACTTC.

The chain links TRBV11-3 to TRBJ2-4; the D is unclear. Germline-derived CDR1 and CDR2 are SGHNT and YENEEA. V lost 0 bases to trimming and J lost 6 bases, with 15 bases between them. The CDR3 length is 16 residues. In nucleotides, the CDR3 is TGTGCCAGCAGCTTAGAATCCGTAGTCGAGCGAAACATTCAGTACTTC. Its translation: CASSLESVVERNIQYF.

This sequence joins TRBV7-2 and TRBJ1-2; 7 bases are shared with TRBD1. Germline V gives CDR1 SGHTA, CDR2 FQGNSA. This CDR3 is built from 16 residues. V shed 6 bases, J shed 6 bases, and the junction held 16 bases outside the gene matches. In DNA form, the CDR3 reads TGTGCCAGCAGGAAAGAGCCAGGGGGATTCGGAAATGGCTACACCTTC. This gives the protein CASRKEPGGFGNGYTF. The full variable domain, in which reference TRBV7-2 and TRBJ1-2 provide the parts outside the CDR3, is GAGVSQSPSNKVTEKGKDVELRCDPISGHTALYWYRQSLGQGLEFLIYFQGNSAPDKSGLPSDRFSAERTGGSVSTLTIQRTQQEDSAVYLCASRKEPGGFGNGYTFGSGTRLTVV.